Listed below are T cell receptor beta chains from one sample, sequenced in a study of neoadjuvant anti-PD-1 for oral cavity cancer. Sequencing was performed with immunoSEQ multiplex PCR; in TCRdb, only in-frame clones are kept and a portion is missing. The sample lists 20,000 to 25,000 clones; 45% were seen once. The sample consisted of tumor tissue, taken after nivolumab (anti-PD-1) treatment. The source is a person aged 35-79 years with oral cavity squamous cell carcinoma. Both conserved end residues are part of each CDR3. Each record gives: V gene, J gene, CDR3 protein.

TRBV19	TRBJ2-7	CASSMGDSRVYEQYF
TRBV7-6	TRBJ2-7	CASSPRPLSTYEQYF
TRBV25-1	TRBJ1-6	CASSESRGTEHNSPLHF
TRBV5-1	TRBJ2-1	CASSPSSGNEQFF
TRBV7-9	TRBJ2-7	CASSLSSYEQYF
TRBV19	TRBJ2-1	CASSIRRGQGVRDEQFF
TRBV5-4	TRBJ2-3	CASYQGDLTDTQYF
TRBV7-9	TRBJ2-1	CASSLEAPGQGFFF
TRBV5-4	TRBJ1-6	CASSIGGNWGNSPLHF
TRBV2	TRBJ1-1	CASTDQGPRNTEAFF
TRBV9	TRBJ2-5	CASNRRGETQYF
TRBV28	TRBJ1-4	CASSLLPDRELFF
TRBV7-8	TRBJ1-2	CASSLSRGDYGYTF
TRBV5-1	TRBJ2-5	CASSLDDTVETQYF
TRBV5-6	TRBJ2-5	CASSLDGQQETQYF
TRBV13	TRBJ1-2	CASGQGGYGYTF
TRBV29-1	TRBJ1-2	CSTAVSTPGDYGYTF
TRBV10-3	TRBJ2-5	CAISGQAQETQYF
TRBV4-3	TRBJ1-2	CASSPDRSYGYTF
TRBV15	TRBJ1-4	CATSRPGLFEGEKLFF
TRBV28	TRBJ2-3	CATLPIVGLSTDTQYF
TRBV5-6	TRBJ1-6	CASSPDFNSPLHF
TRBV6-6	TRBJ1-3	CASRAGGAGNTIYF
TRBV9	TRBJ1-5	CASSLSDRENQPQHF
TRBV4-1	TRBJ2-7	CASSPGQGYSYEQYF
TRBV6-1	TRBJ1-2	CASTEVRANNYGYTF